Below are 6 T cell receptor beta chains sequenced from a single sample in a study of T cell changes during pregnancy in multiple sclerosis (dated by TCRdb to the late 2010s). The library was made by the immunoSEQ multiplex PCR assay. The immuneACCESS repertoire file appears here via TCRdb, limited to in-frame rearrangements. These files lack a portion of the clones; in checked studies, under half of the deficit traces to unresolved V genes, and the cause of the others is not known. In this sample the table shows approximately 50,000 clones, about nine tenths of which occur a single time. The ten top clones hold roughly 0.61% of the sample. This specimen was CD4+ T cells from peripheral blood mononuclear cells, taken after pregnancy. All receptors come from a female donor in good health, enrolled as a control in a pregnancy study.

J is TRBJ1-5 and V is TRBV19, with D maybe TRBD1 (5 bases). The CDR3 runs 18 residues. Germline values: CDR1 LNHDA, CDR2 SQIVND (reference sequence). The V and J ends lost 6 bases and 0 bases respectively, with 21 bases between them. This chain's CDR3 is CASRITFWGVYSNQPQHF. The CDR3 DNA sequence: TGTGCCAGTAGAATAACATTTTGGGGGGTCTATAGCAATCAGCCCCAGCATTTT.

CDR3 loop: CACPGEGSYGYTF. The CDR3 DNA follows: TGTGCCTGCCCAGGGGAAGGTAGCTATGGCTACACCTTC. The chain carries TRBV30 and TRBJ1-2, with a weak D call TRBD1 (6 bases). This CDR3 is 13 amino acids long. Germline loops: CDR1 GTSNPN, CDR2 SVGIG (reference sequence). Trimming took 6 bases from V and 4 from J, leaving 15 bases between them.

The CDR3 region has the DNA TGTGCCAGCAGCACAGTCGGGACAGGGTTATACGAGCAGTACTTC. Translating it yields CASSTVGTGLYEQYF. This chain links TRBV9 with TRBJ2-5; 9 bases map to TRBD1. The end of the DNA fits TRBJ2-7 better, so the J call may be wrong. The CDR3 sequence is 15 residues long. The germline gives CDR1 SGDLS, CDR2 YYNGEE.

This chain connects TRBV18 to TRBJ2-7; D is uncertain. V shed 0 bases and J shed 0 bases, with 6 bases lying between them. The CDR3 runs to 14 residues. CDR1 and CDR2 from the germline V gene are KGHSH and LQKENI. CDR3 in DNA: TGTGCCAGCTCACCACCATCGGGCTCCTACGAGCAGTACTTC. Amino acids: CASSPPSGSYEQYF.

The chain combines TRBV7-3 with TRBJ2-3, with TRBD2 matching 8 bases. CDR1 is SGHTA and CDR2 is FQGTGA in the germline V gene. This CDR3 has 15 residues. The CDR3 DNA reads TGTGCTAGTCAATTGGCGGGGGGTAACACAGATACGCAGTATTTT. Translation: CASQLAGGNTDTQYF.

The chain recombines TRBV6-1 with TRBJ2-7, with a possible D match to TRBD1 (5 bases). The V end lost 6 bases, the J end lost 2 bases, and 11 bases lay between the germline ends. CDR3 length equals 13 residues. From germline, CDR1 is MNHNS and CDR2 SASEGT. CDR3 nucleotides: TGTGCCAGCAGCCGGACATTAACCTACGAGCAGTACTTC. It yields the protein CASSRTLTYEQYF.